There are many counts of the clone carrying this T cell receptor beta chain. This entry comes from a study of T cells in Graves' hyperthyroidism and ophthalmopathy. Patients between 18 and 65 years old had hyperthyroidism, newly diagnosed and lasting under 2 months. Uncontrolled infection, other autoimmune disease, pregnancy or lactation excluded patients. Diagnoses were made from clinical symptoms, serum measures (thyroxine and TRAb), thyroid ultrasound and orbital computed tomography. Amplified TCR beta CDR3 regions derived from RNA transcripts. With the HTBI primer set, the TCR CDR3 went through a first round of RT-PCR. Each CDR3 protein is one row after TCRdb ran MiXCR on the multiplex PCR reads. The table shows around 280,000 distinct CDR3 sequences, with roughly an eighth occurring only once. The clonotype originates from a woman between 40 and 55 years old with Graves' hyperthyroidism. Sequences were obtained from blood.

DNA for the CDR3: TGTGCCAGCAGCCATGGACAGGGGATGAAAGAGACCCAGTACTTC. It encodes CASSHGQGMKETQYF. The chain carries TRBV28 and TRBJ2-5; 9 nucleotides agree with TRBD1. The CDR3 covers 15 residues. The V gene end was trimmed by 6 bases and the J gene end by 3 bases; junction bases not matched to a gene: 8. CDR1 is MDHEN and CDR2 is SYDVKM in the germline V gene.